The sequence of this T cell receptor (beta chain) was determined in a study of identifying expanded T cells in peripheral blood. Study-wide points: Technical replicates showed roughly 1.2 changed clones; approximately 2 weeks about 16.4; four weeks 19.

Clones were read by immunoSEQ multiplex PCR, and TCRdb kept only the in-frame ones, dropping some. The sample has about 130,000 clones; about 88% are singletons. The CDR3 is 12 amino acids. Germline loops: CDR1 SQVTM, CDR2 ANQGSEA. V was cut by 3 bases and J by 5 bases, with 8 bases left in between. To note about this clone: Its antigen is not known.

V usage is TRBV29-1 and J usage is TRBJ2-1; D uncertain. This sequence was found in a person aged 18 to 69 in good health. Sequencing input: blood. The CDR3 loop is CSVDRQNNEQFF. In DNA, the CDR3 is TGCAGCGTTGATCGCCAGAACAATGAGCAGTTCTTC.